At least ten counts were recorded for the clone carrying this T cell receptor beta chain. The target antigen is unknown. The library came from three nested PCR rounds adapted from ARM-PCR protocols. TCRdb analysed the multiplex PCR reads with MiXCR anew, one entry per CDR3 protein. The sample holds roughly 200,000 distinct CDR3 sequences; roughly 70% are singletons and the top ten take under 30%. The data stem from a study of tumor and adjacent non-tumor tissue in lung cancer. As for the study in general: Histology: 12 adenocarcinoma, a couple of squamous cell carcinoma, 1 small cell lung cancer. Whole-study results and caveats: Tumor tissue had significantly higher TCR diversity than normal lung.

Trimming removed 6 bases from V and 5 bases from J, with 7 bases in between. Germline lookup yields CDR1 DFQATT and CDR2 SNEGSKA (reference sequence). The CDR3 is 10 amino acids. The template was RNA from unsorted bulk tissue. Sequencing used lung tumor tissue. The receptor was isolated from a man between 60 and 75 years old with non-small cell lung cancer. The gene calls are TRBV20-1 and TRBJ2-5; D gene ambiguous. The CDR3 sequence is CSAHRETQYF. The CDR3 DNA reads TGCAGTGCGCACCGGGAGACCCAGTACTTC.